Each of the 8 T cell receptor beta chains below was sequenced from the same sample in a study of blood T cells in healthy people across ages. Using a J-beta primer mix together with a sample-barcoded 5' primer, a second PCR was run for about 6 to 11 cycles. One entry per CDR3 protein results from TCRdb running MiXCR on the 5' RACE reads. Of about 680,000 distinct CDR3 sequences in the sample, approximately 49% were seen once. Sequenced input: blood. The receptors here all came from a woman aged 55-70 years in good health.

This clonotype occurred a few times. The rearrangement uses TRBV20-1 and TRBJ2-5; D remains unclear. This CDR3 comprises 12 residues. Deletions cut 2 bases from V and 1 base from J, with 5 bases between. Germline loops: CDR1 DFQATT, CDR2 SNEGSKA (reference sequence). CDR3 amino acids: CSARPSQETQYF. In nucleotides, the CDR3 is TGCAGTGCTAGACCTAGCCAAGAGACCCAGTACTTC.

The chain couples TRBV28 to TRBJ2-4, with 7 bases lining up with TRBD1. This CDR3 has 13 amino acids. The germline V gene encodes CDR1 MDHEN and CDR2 SYDVKM. The V and J ends lost 8 bases and 4 bases, in that order; junction bases with no gene match: 5. The CDR3 is CASWGTDKNIQYF. The CDR3 DNA follows: TGTGCCAGCTGGGGGACAGATAAAAACATTCAGTACTTC.

The rearrangement joins TRBV7-9 to TRBJ2-1; no definite D call. Trimming removed 2 bases from V and 7 bases from J, with 12 bases in between. Germline V lookup: CDR1 SEHNR, CDR2 FQNEAQ (reference sequence). The CDR3 contains 14 residues. The CDR3 sequence is CASSLPLGVNEQFF. The CDR3, as DNA: TGTGCCAGCAGCTTACCGCTCGGTGTAAATGAGCAGTTCTTC.

As for this clonotype: A junction boundary mismatches the germline segment, possibly from a read error. J is TRBJ2-3 and V is TRBV6-6, with a tentative D call TRBD1 (6 bases). The CDR3 has 15 amino acids. Looked up from germline, CDR1 is MNHNY and CDR2 is SVGAGI (reference sequence). The CDR3 nucleotides read TGTGTCAGCAGCTATTCGGACAGTGACACAGATACGCAGTATTTT. Its translation: CVSSYSDSDTDTQYF.

The V and J genes are TRBV28 and TRBJ2-7; no firm D call. CDR3 size: 14 residues. Per the germline V gene, CDR1 is MDHEN and CDR2 is SYDVKM. Trimming stripped 3 bases from V and 4 bases from J, with 13 bases between. The CDR3 DNA is TGTGCCAGCAGTTTTAGTGACTGGGGATACGAGCAGTACTTC. Protein: CASSFSDWGYEQYF.

The chain joins TRBV24-1 to TRBJ1-5, with 9 bases identical to TRBD1. CDR1 is KGHDR, CDR2 SFDVKD, per germline. V gave up 4 bases and J gave up 2 bases; unmatched junction bases: 5. This CDR3 has 16 residues. Here the CDR3 reads CATSEGTGYGNQPQHF. The CDR3 DNA reads TGTGCCACCAGTGAGGGGACAGGGTATGGCAATCAGCCCCAGCATTTT.

The chain links TRBV24-1 to TRBJ2-5, with D perhaps matching TRBD2 (5 bases). The germline gives CDR1 KGHDR, CDR2 SFDVKD. Trimming stripped 12 bases from V and 5 bases from J, with 18 bases between. CDR3 length: 13 amino acids. The CDR3 DNA follows: TGTGCCCCTGACCGGGAACAAGAGGAGACCCAGTACTTC. Translation: CAPDREQEETQYF.

V is TRBV7-9 and J is TRBJ2-5, with 8 bases lining up with TRBD1. V shed 5 bases, J shed 3 bases, and the junction held 11 bases outside the gene matches. The CDR3 loop spans 16 amino acids. Germline V gene sequence: CDR1 SEHNR, CDR2 FQNEAQ (reference sequence). The CDR3 here is CASSLRGLAIKETQYF. CDR3 nucleotides: TGTGCCAGCAGCCTCAGGGGGCTCGCCATAAAAGAGACCCAGTACTTC. Looking up the rest from reference TRBV7-9 and TRBJ2-5 gives the full variable domain: DTGVSQNPRHKITKRGQNVTFRCDPISEHNRLYWYRQTLGQGPEFLTYFQNEAQLEKSRLLSDRFSAERPKGSFSTLEIQRTEQGDSAMYLCASSLRGLAIKETQYFGPGTRLLVL.